Shown below are 2 T cell receptor beta chains from a single sample sequenced in a study of beta chain features in type 1 diabetes. Sequencing targeted expressed TCRB transcripts, as all isolated RNA had been reverse transcribed. The method was immunoSEQ multiplex PCR; TCRdb's version includes in-frame clones alone and lacks a portion of them. The profile shows a few hundred thousand clones, around 10% of them singletons. Sample: naive CD4+ T cells from blood. The receptors stem from a young woman in good health.

Note on this clone: Other DNA sequences in this sample translate to the same CDR3. The V gene is TRBV29-1, the J gene TRBJ2-7; 10 nucleotides line up with TRBD1. After removal of 7 bases from V and 4 bases from J, the junction contained 7 bases not matched to a gene. There are 13 residues in the CDR3. The germline gives CDR1 SQVTM, CDR2 ANQGSEA. In DNA form, the CDR3 reads TGCAGCGCAAGACAGGGGGCAGGGTACGAGCAGTACTTC. Residues: CSARQGAGYEQYF.

A few counts support this clone. This rearrangement joins TRBV4-2 to TRBJ1-5; D is possibly TRBD1 (5 bases). Germline V CDR1 and CDR2: LGHNA, YNFKEQ. V was pared by 2 bases and J by 3 bases, with 11 bases between. CDR3 size: 15 residues. DNA for the CDR3: TGTGCCAGCAGCCAAACCGACAGATCCAATCAGCCCCAGCATTTT. This translates into CASSQTDRSNQPQHF.